Listed here are 18 T cell receptor beta chains from one sample, sequenced in a study of PD-1 blockade in classical Hodgkin lymphoma. All patients relapsed after autologous stem cell transplantation, and brentuximab vedotin exposure varied. The table came from immunoSEQ multiplex PCR; TCRdb's copy has only in-frame clones and leaves some out. Of about 98,000 clones listed, roughly 92% were seen once; the top ten hold less than 3%. The material sequenced was peripheral blood mononuclear cells (PBMCs), taken at baseline. Receptor source: a human donor with classical Hodgkin lymphoma.

The chain combines TRBV5-6 with TRBJ1-5; D is perhaps TRBD1 (6 bases). V dropped 3 bases and J dropped 6 bases, with 13 bases sitting between them. Germline V CDR1 and CDR2: SGHDT, YYEEEE. This CDR3 is 14 amino acids long. The CDR3, as DNA: TGTGCCAGCAGCTCAACAGGGACCCGTCAGCCCCAGCATTTT. This sequence encodes CASSSTGTRQPQHF.

J is TRBJ1-2 and V is TRBV7-9; D perhaps matches TRBD1 (5 bases). The V gene lost 1 base and the J gene lost 6 bases, with 15 bases spanning the gap. Germline CDR1 reads SEHNR; CDR2 reads FQNEAQ (reference sequence). This CDR3 is 15 amino acids long. CDR3 in amino acids: CASSLEEKGMNGYTF. Here the CDR3 DNA reads TGTGCCAGCAGCTTAGAGGAAAAGGGGATGAATGGCTACACCTTC.

The rearrangement links TRBV30 to TRBJ2-7; D unclear. V gave up 3 bases and J gave up 1 base, with 16 bases separating them. Per germline, CDR1 GTSNPN and CDR2 SVGIG (reference sequence). The CDR3 loop spans 15 amino acids. The CDR3 reads CAWRPGVGSSYEQYF. The CDR3 bases are TGTGCCTGGAGGCCAGGAGTAGGATCATCCTACGAGCAGTACTTC.

The chain is built from TRBV11-2 and TRBJ2-7; 8 positions match TRBD1. CDR1 is SGHAT and CDR2 is FQNNGV in the germline V gene. Trimming took 1 base from V and 2 from J; bases not matched to a gene: 4. This CDR3 region has 15 residues. CDR3 in amino acids: CASSLVTGGTYEQYF. Written as DNA, the CDR3 is TGTGCCAGCAGCTTAGTAACAGGGGGAACCTACGAGCAGTACTTC.

This chain connects TRBV7-9 to TRBJ1-3, with D hard to call. CDR1 is SEHNR and CDR2 is FQNEAQ in the germline V gene (reference sequence). The CDR3 sequence is 15 residues long. Between the trimmed V and J ends, which lost 5 bases and 0 bases, there was a span of 11 bases. The CDR3 here is CASSEVPLSGNTIYF. The DNA for the CDR3 is TGTGCCAGCAGCGAAGTCCCTCTCTCTGGAAACACCATATATTTT.

This chain links TRBV10-3 with TRBJ2-7; 10 positions match TRBD1. This CDR3 contains 14 residues. The ends lost 8 bases at V and 1 base at J; junction bases unmatched: 5. Germline CDR1 is ENHRY and CDR2 is SYGVKD. The CDR3 DNA reads TGTGCCATCGGATGGGACAGGGGATCCTACGAGCAGTACTTC. Encoded protein: CAIGWDRGSYEQYF.

This clone appeared once. The DNA of the CDR3 is TGTGCCAGCAGCGGAACCCGACAGGGAAATTCACCCCTCCACTTT. It codes for CASSGTRQGNSPLHF. J is TRBJ1-6 and V is TRBV5-4; 7 bases match TRBD1. CDR3 length: 15 residues. V lost 4 bases, J lost 7 bases, and 8 bases stayed unmatched. Per germline, CDR1 SGHNT and CDR2 YYREEE (reference sequence).

The chain links TRBV18 to TRBJ2-2, with a tentative D call TRBD2 (6 bases). The CDR3 contains 20 residues. V lost 3 bases to trimming and J lost 4 bases, with 27 bases between them. CDR1 is KGHSH and CDR2 is LQKENI in the germline V gene. CDR3 region: CASSPLVGVPSPGATGELFF. The DNA of the CDR3 is TGTGCCAGCTCACCCCTAGTGGGAGTCCCCTCCCCGGGAGCCACCGGGGAGCTGTTTTTT.

The chain combines TRBV18 with TRBJ2-2; possibly TRBD1 for D (5 bases). The CDR3 extends over 15 amino acids. Germline CDR1 and CDR2: KGHSH and LQKENI. V lost 1 base and J lost 0, with 6 bases in between. The CDR3 here is CASSPRQTNTGELFF. In nucleotides, the CDR3 is TGTGCCAGCTCACCACGACAGACGAACACCGGGGAGCTGTTTTTT.

The chain employs TRBV6-5 and TRBJ1-5, with D maybe TRBD1 (6 bases). Germline V gene lookup returns CDR1 MNHEY and CDR2 SVGAGI. The CDR3 contains 16 residues. The germline V and J ends were trimmed by 4 bases and 0 bases, with 13 bases remaining between them. CDR3 residues: CASSSDRIYSNQPQHF. The DNA for the CDR3 is TGTGCCAGCAGTTCCGACAGGATTTATAGCAATCAGCCCCAGCATTTT.

J is TRBJ2-1 and V is TRBV28; 8 bases line up with TRBD2. CDR3 length: 16 amino acids. V shed 5 bases and J 14 bases; nucleotides not matched to a gene: 20. CDR1 and CDR2 from the germline V gene are MDHEN and SYDVKM. The CDR3 nucleotides read TGTGCCAGCAGTCCTAATATACCCGCGGGAGGCCCTTCGGAGTTCTTC. Amino acid sequence: CASSPNIPAGGPSEFF.

This sequence joins TRBV9 and TRBJ1-5, with TRBD1 matching over 8 bases. Germline V gene data show CDR1 as SGDLS and CDR2 as YYNGEE. The CDR3 totals 14 residues. V gave up 3 bases and J gave up 6 bases; unmatched junction bases: 5. For the CDR3, the DNA is TGTGCCAGCAGCGCCACAGGGGGAGGTCAGCCCCAGCATTTT. Protein: CASSATGGGQPQHF.

The CDR3 DNA is TGTGCCAGCAGCTTAGAAAGGTCGGTGGAGACCCAGTACTTC. Residues: CASSLERSVETQYF. V is TRBV7-9 and J is TRBJ2-5; D call uncertain. Germline V gene lookup returns CDR1 SEHNR and CDR2 FQNEAQ (reference sequence). This CDR3 has 14 amino acids. V shed 1 base and J shed 5 bases, with 11 bases lying between them.

The rearrangement links TRBV27 to TRBJ2-7; D remains ambiguous. V lost 4 bases and J 3 bases, leaving 4 bases between the germline ends. The CDR3 extends over 11 amino acids. Germline values: CDR1 MNHEY, CDR2 SMNVEV (reference sequence). The CDR3 nucleotides are TGTGCCAGCAGTTCTCGCTACGAGCAGTACTTC. Amino acid sequence: CASSSRYEQYF.

J is TRBJ1-2 and V is TRBV27, with 10 nucleotides matching TRBD1. The junction had 7 bases not matched to a gene; V was cut back by 6 bases and J by 6 bases. Germline V CDR1 and CDR2: MNHEY, SMNVEV (reference sequence). The CDR3 consists of 14 residues. In DNA form, the CDR3 reads TGTGCCAGCAGGACAGGGGGCGTAGTTCATGGCTACACCTTC. Translated, it gives CASRTGGVVHGYTF.

CDR3 residues: CASSVPLYNEQFF. CDR3 DNA sequence: TGTGCCAGCAGCGTCCCACTTTACAATGAGCAGTTCTTC. The chain uses TRBV5-4 and TRBJ2-1; no clear D gene. Trimming took 4 bases from V and 4 from J, leaving 9 bases between them. Germline CDR1 and CDR2: SGHNT and YYREEE (reference sequence). The CDR3 runs 13 residues.

The chain combines TRBV18 with TRBJ2-7; 10 bases are a match to TRBD1. The CDR3 is 15 residues long. The ends lost 2 bases at V and 2 bases at J; junction bases unmatched: 3. Germline assignment: CDR1 KGHSH and CDR2 LQKENI. This CDR3 is CASSPGTGDPYEQYF. The CDR3 DNA follows: TGTGCCAGCTCACCAGGGACAGGGGATCCCTACGAGCAGTACTTC. The full variable domain, with the rest looked up from reference TRBV18 and TRBJ2-7, is NAGVMQNPRHLVRRRGQEARLRCSPMKGHSHVYWYRQLPEEGLKFMVYLQKENIIDESGMPKERFSAEFPKEGPSILRIQQVVRGDSAAYFCASSPGTGDPYEQYFGPGTRLTVT.

This sequence joins TRBV5-4 and TRBJ2-7; a possible D gene is TRBD1 (5 bases). The V end lost 0 bases, the J end lost 0 bases, and 10 bases lay between the germline ends. CDR3 length: 15 residues. Germline V gene sequence: CDR1 SGHNT, CDR2 YYREEE (reference sequence). DNA for the CDR3: TGTGCCAGCAGCTTGGTCCAGGGCAGCTCCTACGAGCAGTACTTC. As protein: CASSLVQGSSYEQYF. Full variable domain (missing parts from reference TRBV5-4 and TRBJ2-7): ETGVTQSPTHLIKTRGQQVTLRCSSQSGHNTVSWYQQALGQGPQFIFQYYREEENGRGNFPPRFSGLQFPNYSSELNVNALELDDSALYLCASSLVQGSSYEQYFGPGTRLTVT.